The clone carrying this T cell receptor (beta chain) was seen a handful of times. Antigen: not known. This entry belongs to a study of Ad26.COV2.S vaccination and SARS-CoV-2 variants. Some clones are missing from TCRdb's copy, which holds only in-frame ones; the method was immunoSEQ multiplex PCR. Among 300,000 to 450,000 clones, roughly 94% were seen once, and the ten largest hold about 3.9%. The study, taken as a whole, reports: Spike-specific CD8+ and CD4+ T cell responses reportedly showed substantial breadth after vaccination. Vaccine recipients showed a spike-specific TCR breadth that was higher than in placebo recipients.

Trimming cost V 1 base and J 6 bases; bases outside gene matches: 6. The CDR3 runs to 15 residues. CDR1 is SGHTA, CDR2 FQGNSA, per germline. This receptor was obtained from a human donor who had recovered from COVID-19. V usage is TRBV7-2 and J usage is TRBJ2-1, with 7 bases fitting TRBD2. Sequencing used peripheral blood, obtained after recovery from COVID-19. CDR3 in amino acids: CASSLGRGTFNEQFF. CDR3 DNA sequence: TGTGCCAGCAGCTTAGGGCGGGGGACTTTCAATGAGCAGTTCTTC. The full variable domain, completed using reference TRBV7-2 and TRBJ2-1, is GAGVSQSPSNKVTEKGKDVELRCDPISGHTALYWYRQSLGQGLEFLIYFQGNSAPDKSGLPSDRFSAERTGGSVSTLTIQRTQQEDSAVYLCASSLGRGTFNEQFFGPGTRLTVL.